The next 25 T cell receptor beta chains were all read from a single sample in a study of Ad26.COV2.S vaccination and SARS-CoV-2 variants (dated by TCRdb to the early 2020s). The treatment or condition tag for this specimen amounts to: some 19 received Ad26.COV2.S at low or high dose, single or two shots; about five received placebo; per-sample allocation not given. For vaccine and placebo recipients, repertoires were sequenced using samples collected on day 63 after the first injection. Libraries came from the immunoSEQ multiplex PCR assay. In its TCRdb copy, this immuneACCESS table keeps in-frame sequences only and misses some clones. Where compared with another copy, unresolved V genes explain less than half of these, and the others have no known cause. The sample yields about 420,000 clones; approximately 87% were counted once. The ten largest account for about 3.6% of the sample. Sequences were derived from peripheral blood, sampled in a trial of Ad26.COV2.S vaccine versus placebo. These receptor sequences come from a person aged 18-60 years who received the Ad26.COV2.S COVID-19 vaccine or a placebo.

This chain uses TRBV5-5 with TRBJ1-2; TRBD1 is a possible D gene (6 bases). This CDR3 region has 12 residues. Germline V gives CDR1 SGHKS, CDR2 YYEKEE (reference sequence). The germline V and J ends were trimmed by 2 bases and 8 bases, with 10 bases remaining between them. CDR3 nucleotides: TGTGCCAGCAGCTTACAGGGTGGGGGCTACACCTTC. As protein: CASSLQGGGYTF.

In DNA, the CDR3 is TGTGCCAGCAGCCCCGCAGGGGGCGCTGGGGCCAACGTCCTGACTTTC. Its translation: CASSPAGGAGANVLTF. The J gene is TRBJ2-6, the V gene TRBV3-1 (or the pseudogene TRBV3-2); 8 nucleotides line up with TRBD1. V lost 4 bases, J lost 2 bases, and 4 bases stayed unmatched. Germline-derived CDR1 and CDR2 are LGHDT and YNNKEL (reference sequence). The CDR3 has 16 residues.

The genes are TRBV29-1 and TRBJ1-1; perhaps TRBD1 as D (5 bases). Per germline, CDR1 SQVTM and CDR2 ANQGSEA. Trimming removed 5 bases from V and 7 bases from J, with 14 bases in between. The CDR3 length is 12 residues. CDR3 loop: CSVRGVSFEAFF. The CDR3 nucleotides are TGCAGCGTTCGAGGGGTCTCCTTTGAAGCTTTCTTT.

This chain uses TRBV6-5 with TRBJ2-3, with D perhaps matching TRBD1 (6 bases). The V end lost 6 bases, the J end lost 4 bases, and 11 bases lay between the germline ends. CDR3 length equals 13 residues. Germline V gene lookup returns CDR1 MNHEY and CDR2 SVGAGI. CDR3 sequence reads: CASRHPGADTQYF. In DNA, the CDR3 is TGTGCCAGCAGACACCCAGGGGCAGATACGCAGTATTTT.

This clone was detected once. This sequence joins TRBV13 and TRBJ1-2; D remains unclear. CDR1 PRHDT and CDR2 FYEKMQ come from the germline V gene (reference sequence). This CDR3 contains 13 residues. The ends were cut back, 2 bases at V and 4 bases at J, with 8 bases in the middle. The CDR3 sequence: CASSLWGTYGYTF. CDR3 sequence (DNA): TGTGCCAGCAGCTTATGGGGTACCTATGGCTACACCTTC.

This chain uses TRBV5-6 with TRBJ2-2; 7 nucleotides align to TRBD1. The germline V gene has CDR1 SGHDT and CDR2 YYEEEE. V trimming: 0 bases; J trimming: 4 bases; junction bases outside the gene matches: 3. This CDR3 has 15 residues. For the CDR3, the DNA is TGTGCCAGCAGCTTGGAGGGGGCGGGCACCGGGGAGCTGTTTTTT. The encoded protein is CASSLEGAGTGELFF.

V is TRBV7-9 and J is TRBJ2-5; 8 nucleotides agree with TRBD1. With 5 bases clipped from V and 5 bases from J, the junction kept 10 bases outside the gene matches. The CDR3 length is 15 residues. CDR1 SEHNR and CDR2 FQNEAQ come from the germline V gene (reference sequence). The CDR3 loop reads CASSPRDRTGETQYF. The CDR3 nucleotides read TGTGCCAGCAGCCCGCGGGACAGGACAGGGGAGACCCAGTACTTC.

Written as DNA, the CDR3 is TGTGCCATCAGTGAAGTGGGGGACACCGGGGAGCTGTTTTTT. The encoded protein is CAISEVGDTGELFF. V usage is TRBV10-3 and J usage is TRBJ2-2; the D call may be TRBD1 or TRBD2 (5 bases each). CDR3 size: 14 residues. Germline V gives CDR1 ENHRY, CDR2 SYGVKD. The V end was cut by 3 bases, the J end by 3 bases, with 8 bases between.

The chain is built from TRBV5-6 and TRBJ2-3; D might be TRBD2 (5 bases). This CDR3 has 16 amino acids. Trimming cost V 3 bases and J 1 base, with 15 bases left between them. Per germline, CDR1 SGHDT and CDR2 YYEEEE. CDR3 region: CASSSGPGIRTDTQYF. The CDR3, as DNA: TGTGCCAGCAGCTCCGGACCCGGGATCCGCACAGATACGCAGTATTTT. The variable domain in full, with the rest retrieved from reference TRBV5-6 and TRBJ2-3, is DAGVTQSPTHLIKTRGQQVTLRCSPKSGHDTVSWYQQALGQGPQFIFQYYEEEERQRGNFPDRFSGHQFPNYSSELNVNALLLGDSALYLCASSSGPGIRTDTQYFGPGTRLTVL.

The rearrangement uses TRBV19 and TRBJ2-4; maybe TRBD1 (5 bases). The germline V gene encodes CDR1 LNHDA and CDR2 SQIVND (reference sequence). Trimming left V 3 bases short and J 4 bases short, with 13 bases between. The length of the CDR3 is 15 residues. CDR3: CASSMSRAGKNIQYF. CDR3 sequence (DNA): TGTGCCAGTAGTATGAGTCGGGCAGGGAAAAACATTCAGTACTTC.

This clone has a handful of counts. The chain uses TRBV6-4 and TRBJ1-6; D not resolved. Germline V CDR1 and CDR2: MRHNA, SNTAGT. The CDR3 loop spans 14 amino acids. V was pared by 3 bases and J by 7 bases, with 10 bases between. CDR3: CASSERQQNSPLHF. DNA for the CDR3: TGTGCCAGCAGTGAGAGACAACAAAATTCACCCCTCCACTTT.

This chain connects TRBV10-3 to TRBJ2-1, with D unresolved. The ends were cut back, 3 bases at V and 6 bases at J, with 3 bases in the middle. CDR3 length equals 11 residues. CDR1 and CDR2 from the germline V gene are ENHRY and SYGVKD. For the CDR3, the DNA is TGTGCCATCAGTGAAGTCAATGAGCAGTTCTTC. Its translation: CAISEVNEQFF.

The V gene is TRBV28, the J gene TRBJ2-3; TRBD2 aligns across 10 bases. V was pared by 6 bases and J by 0 bases, with 21 bases of the junction left unmatched. The germline CDR1 and CDR2 sequences are MDHEN and SYDVKM. This CDR3 spans 21 amino acids. The CDR3 nucleotides read TGTGCCAGCAGCCGGACTCCAGTAACTAGCGGGGCTATTACTAGCACAGATACGCAGTATTTT. Amino acid sequence: CASSRTPVTSGAITSTDTQYF.

This clone was found once. The chain joins TRBV3-1 (or the pseudogene TRBV3-2) to TRBJ2-1; D is ambiguous. Germline CDR1 and CDR2: LGHDT and YNNKEL (reference sequence). The CDR3 length is 14 residues. Between the trimmed V and J ends, which lost 0 bases and 5 bases, there was a span of 8 bases. CDR3 sequence reads: CASSQDLHHNEQFF. The CDR3 nucleotides read TGTGCCAGCAGCCAAGATTTACATCACAATGAGCAGTTCTTC.

The rearrangement joins TRBV6-2 or TRBV6-3 to TRBJ1-2; D gene uncertain. The ends were cut back, 4 bases at V and 6 bases at J, with 18 bases in the middle. Germline CDR1 is MNHEY and CDR2 is SVGEGT. This CDR3 has 15 amino acids. The CDR3 sequence is CASSSHAVAGHGYTF. CDR3 coding DNA: TGTGCCAGCAGTTCACATGCAGTGGCAGGCCATGGCTACACCTTC.

The CDR3 DNA reads as TGTGCCACCAGTTTAGGGCACAGTCCACAAGAGACCCAGTACTTC. Its translation: CATSLGHSPQETQYF. The chain links TRBV24-1 to TRBJ2-5; D gene uncertain. This CDR3 spans 15 amino acids. The germline V and J ends were trimmed by 6 bases and 2 bases, with 15 bases remaining between them. Germline CDR1 reads KGHDR; CDR2 reads SFDVKD.

This clone was observed a handful of times. The genes are TRBV15 and TRBJ1-5; D may be TRBD1 (6 bases). The CDR3 is made up of 15 amino acids. Germline V gene sequence: CDR1 LNHNV, CDR2 YYDKDF (reference sequence). Deletions cut 3 bases from V and 7 bases from J, with 16 bases between. The CDR3 DNA sequence: TGTGCCACCAGCAGGACAACAGGGATAGGGCAGCCCCAGCATTTT. Residues: CATSRTTGIGQPQHF. The full variable domain, in which reference TRBV15 and TRBJ1-5 provide the parts outside the CDR3, is DAMVIQNPRYQVTQFGKPVTLSCSQTLNHNVMYWYQQKSSQAPKLLFHYYDKDFNNEADTPDNFQSRRPNTSFCFLDIRSPGLGDTAMYLCATSRTTGIGQPQHFGDGTRLSIL.

The V gene is TRBV19, the J gene TRBJ1-1; 8 nucleotides match TRBD1. Trimming took 8 bases from V and 0 from J; bases not matched to a gene: 8. Germline-derived CDR1 and CDR2 are LNHDA and SQIVND (reference sequence). This CDR3 has 15 amino acids. The DNA for the CDR3 is TGTGCCAGTTCACAGGGGGTCGGGATGAACACTGAAGCTTTCTTT. Its protein is CASSQGVGMNTEAFF.

The CDR3 loop reads CASTEVVGVNTEAFF. CDR3 in DNA: TGTGCCAGCACCGAGGTAGTCGGTGTGAACACTGAAGCTTTCTTT. V is TRBV13 and J is TRBJ1-1; D is uncertain. The CDR3 spans 15 residues. V dropped 7 bases and J dropped 0 bases, with 15 bases sitting between them. Germline V CDR1 and CDR2: PRHDT, FYEKMQ (reference sequence).

CDR3 amino acids: CASSLEAGTGGGEQYF. For the CDR3, the DNA is TGCGCCAGCAGCTTGGAGGCTGGGACAGGGGGCGGCGAGCAGTACTTC. The chain links TRBV5-1 to TRBJ2-7; 12 bases match TRBD1. The CDR3 is 16 amino acids. Trimming removed 0 bases from V and 6 bases from J; junction bases left unmatched: 7. Germline assignment: CDR1 SGHRS and CDR2 YFSETQ.

The genes are TRBV9 and TRBJ2-2, with D uncertain. The germline CDR1 and CDR2 sequences are SGDLS and YYNGEE. The length of the CDR3 is 14 residues. V was pared by 3 bases and J by 3 bases, with 9 bases between. CDR3 nucleotides: TGTGCCAGCAGCGAAAGACCAGACACCGGGGAGCTGTTTTTT. Encoded protein: CASSERPDTGELFF.

The genes are TRBV2 and TRBJ1-2; 10 bases align to TRBD1. Trimming cost V 7 bases and J 4 bases; bases outside gene matches: 9. The CDR3 is 15 residues long. CDR1 is SNHLY, CDR2 FYNNEI, per germline. The CDR3 DNA is TGTGCCAGCAAGAAGACAGGGGGCTTGATCTATGGCTACACCTTC. Amino acid sequence: CASKKTGGLIYGYTF.

The chain carries TRBV30 and TRBJ1-5; D is unclear. The CDR3 is made up of 18 amino acids. CDR1 GTSNPN and CDR2 SVGIG come from the germline V gene (reference sequence). Trimming removed 1 base from V and 2 bases from J, with 21 bases in between. The CDR3 DNA reads TGTGCCTGGAGTGCGGAAAAGGGTCTCCTATGGGGCAATCAGCCCCAGCATTTT. This translates into CAWSAEKGLLWGNQPQHF.

V is TRBV7-2 and J is TRBJ1-5, with 7 bases aligning to TRBD1. The germline V gene has CDR1 SGHTA and CDR2 FQGNSA. V was clipped by 4 bases and J by 12 bases; unmatched bases: 9. The CDR3 extends over 13 amino acids. In DNA, the CDR3 is TGTGCCAGCAGCTGGGGGACAGCCGGCGTCCAGCATTTT. Protein sequence: CASSWGTAGVQHF.

The chain has TRBV28 and TRBJ1-1; a possible D gene is TRBD1 (6 bases). The CDR3 totals 12 residues. Germline CDR1 MDHEN, CDR2 SYDVKM. Trimming pared 7 bases from V and 6 bases from J, leaving 12 bases between. As DNA, the CDR3 is TGTGCCAGCAAAGGGACAACCCCTGAAGCTTTCTTT. Its translation is CASKGTTPEAFF.